Sequencing of this T cell receptor (beta chain) was carried out in a study of CD8 T cells in Susac syndrome. Study findings and constraints: Susac-specific public clones found in total CD8+ repertoires numbered 15 to 20, and those in CD8+ TEMRA repertoires numbered about 5.

About 0.5 to 1 ug RNA was reverse transcribed with random hexamers. Amplification of TCR beta CDR3 used immunoSEQ multiplex PCR across 54 Vbeta and 13 Jbeta. TCRdb re-called the immunoSEQ multiplex PCR reads through MiXCR, storing one row per CDR3 protein. The sample contains 200,000 or so distinct CDR3 sequences, approximately 95% of which appear only once. Worth noting for this clonotype: As yet, its antigen is unknown.

The CDR3 extends over 15 amino acids. V lost 1 base and J lost 1, with 7 bases in between. Per the germline V gene, CDR1 is MGHRA and CDR2 is YSYEKL. The CD8+ and CD4+ T cells were negatively isolated, with the TEMRA cells enriched by FACS. This TCR was sampled from a human donor with Susac syndrome. Sequenced material: CD8+ T cells from PBMCs. The genes are TRBV4-1 and TRBJ2-2; D unclear. CDR3 loop: CASSQVPGNTGELFF. CDR3 sequence (DNA): TGCGCCAGCAGCCAAGTTCCGGGGAACACCGGGGAGCTGTTTTTT.